These T cell receptor beta chains were read from a single sample in a study of blood T cell repertoires in COVID-19. The table came from immunoSEQ multiplex PCR; TCRdb's copy has only in-frame clones and leaves some out. The table has 100,000 to 150,000 clones, about four fifths seen once. Material: peripheral blood. The receptors stem from a middle-aged man with active or convalescent COVID-19. CDR3s include the opening cysteine and the closing phenylalanine or tryptophan. A D gene is named only where the DNA matches it firmly. Not every row has a clone size; where given, it reads once, few, many or a size class.

v_gene	d_gene	len	j_gene	abundance	CDR3nt	CDR3aa
TRBV2	TRBD1	15	TRBJ1-4	-	TGTGCCAGCAATGGACAGGGGACGCCAAGGGAAAAACTGTTTTTT	CASNGQGTPREKLFF
TRBV20-1	-	13	TRBJ1-4	-	TGCAGTGCTAGTAGAGGTATGGAAGAAAAACTGTTTTTT	CSASRGMEEKLFF
TRBV6-5	-	15	TRBJ2-5	-	TGTGCCAGCAGTTACTCGGGAGGGGGACAAGAGACCCAGTACTTC	CASSYSGGGQETQYF
TRBV29-1	-	10	TRBJ1-1	-	TGCAGCGTTGTCTACACTGAAGCTTTCTTT	CSVVYTEAFF
TRBV6-2/TRBV6-3	-	14	TRBJ2-5	-	TGTGCCAGCAGTTACGATGGGGAGTCAGAGACCCAGTACTTC	CASSYDGESETQYF
TRBV6-5	-	13	TRBJ1-5	-	TGTGCCAGCAGGGGACTTAGCAATCAGCCCCAGCATTTT	CASRGLSNQPQHF
TRBV20-1	TRBD1	11	TRBJ1-5	-	TGCAGTGGAGAACAAGACAGGGCCCAGCATTTT	CSGEQDRAQHF
TRBV3-1/TRBV3-2	TRBD2	16	TRBJ2-2	once	TGTGCCAGCAGCCTCCGGACTAGCGGGGGGGTCGGGGAGCTGTTTTTT	CASSLRTSGGVGELFF
TRBV14	-	13	TRBJ1-1	-	TGTGCCAGCAGCTTACAGGAAAACACTGAAGCTTTCTTT	CASSLQENTEAFF
TRBV7-6	TRBD1	17	TRBJ1-4	-	TGTGCCAGCAGCTTCGGACAGGGGACTGCAACTAATGAAAAACTGTTTTTT	CASSFGQGTATNEKLFF
TRBV11-2	TRBD2	15	TRBJ2-1	-	TGTGCCAGCCAGCAAACCGGGACTAGCGGCGATGAGCAGTTCTTC	CASQQTGTSGDEQFF
TRBV6-5	TRBD2	14	TRBJ2-7	-	TGTGCCAGCAGTTATGGACTAGCGGGGGCCGAGCAGTACTTC	CASSYGLAGAEQYF
TRBV7-6	-	15	TRBJ1-5	-	TGTGCCAGCAACCCCCGACAGCGCTCCAATCAGCCCCAGCATTTT	CASNPRQRSNQPQHF
TRBV14	TRBD1	15	TRBJ1-4	-	TGTGCCAGCAGCCAAGGAAGGACAGGGGTTGAAAAACTGTTTTTT	CASSQGRTGVEKLFF
TRBV11-1	-	16	TRBJ1-2	-	TGTGCCAGCAGCTTACTTCAGGGGAGTGGTATTGATGGCTACACCTTC	CASSLLQGSGIDGYTF
TRBV27	TRBD2	16	TRBJ2-3	once	TGTGCCAGCGGCCTAAGGCTAGCGGTTAGCACAGATACGCAGTATTTT	CASGLRLAVSTDTQYF
TRBV10-3	-	13	TRBJ1-2	-	TGTGCCATCAGTACCATTCCGGGGGATGGCTACACCTTC	CAISTIPGDGYTF
TRBV12-3/TRBV12-4	-	13	TRBJ2-7	-	TGTGCCACCAGATTAGACGGTTCCTACGAGCAGTACTTC	CATRLDGSYEQYF
TRBV27	TRBD1	16	TRBJ2-7	once	TGTGCCAGCAGTTTATCGAGGGCAGGGGGATATCACGAGCAGTACTTC	CASSLSRAGGYHEQYF
TRBV9	-	13	TRBJ1-2	-	TGTGCCAGCAGCGTAACCATCACGGATGGCTACACCTTC	CASSVTITDGYTF
TRBV7-3	TRBD2	15	TRBJ2-5	-	TGTGCCAGCAGCTTAACTAGCGGGAGCCAAGAGACCCAGTACTTC	CASSLTSGSQETQYF
TRBV6-2/TRBV6-3	-	19	TRBJ1-4	-	TGTGCCAGCAGTTACTCGATTACCGCCAGGGAAGGAGCTAATGAAAAACTGTTTTTT	CASSYSITAREGANEKLFF
TRBV6-1	TRBD1	14	TRBJ1-5	-	TGTGCCAGCAGTGAACAGGGGGCCAATCAGCCCCAGCATTTT	CASSEQGANQPQHF
TRBV10-3	-	11	TRBJ1-1	once	TGTGCCATCAAGGAGGACACTGAAGCTTTCTTT	CAIKEDTEAFF
TRBV11-3	-	8	TRBJ2-1	-	TGTGCCAGCAGCCCAGGGTTCTTC	CASSPGFF
TRBV6-6	-	16	TRBJ2-7	-	TGTGCCAGCAGCAAAAAAGTTTCGGGACAAACCTACGAGCAGTACTTC	CASSKKVSGQTYEQYF
TRBV5-1	-	14	TRBJ1-4	-	TGCGCCAGCAGTCTGGACAGTCAGAATGAAAAACTGTTTTTT	CASSLDSQNEKLFF
TRBV10-1	-	15	TRBJ2-2	-	TGCGCCAGCAGTGAGACAGGGAGGGACACCGGGGAGCTGTTTTTT	CASSETGRDTGELFF
TRBV5-1	-	13	TRBJ2-3	few	TGCGCCAGCAGCCTTCGACTAGGGGATACGCAGTATTTT	CASSLRLGDTQYF
TRBV30	-	15	TRBJ1-5	-	TGTGCCTGGAGTGTACTCGGGGTTGGCAATCAGCCCCAGCATTTT	CAWSVLGVGNQPQHF
TRBV23-1	-	19	TRBJ2-2	-	TGCGCCAGCTCTGAAACCCCGGGACATCGTAGGGCGAACACCGGGGAGCTGTTTTTT	CASSETPGHRRANTGELFF
TRBV3-1/TRBV3-2	-	14	TRBJ1-1	-	TGTGCCAGCAGCCAAGAGGTGGCTTACACTGAAGCTTTCTTT	CASSQEVAYTEAFF
TRBV7-6	TRBD2	15	TRBJ2-5	-	TGTGCCAGCGGTACTAGCGGGGGGGCCGGAGAGACCCAGTACTTC	CASGTSGGAGETQYF
TRBV5-1	-	14	TRBJ1-1	-	TGCGCCAGCAGCCCACAGGGCGCTAGCACTGAAGCTTTCTTT	CASSPQGASTEAFF
TRBV19	-	13	TRBJ2-5	-	TGTGCCAGTAGTGCGGGGTATCAAGAGACCCAGTACTTC	CASSAGYQETQYF